This section outlines one T cell receptor (beta chain) sequence together with its context. Its antigen has not been determined. The input lacks base qualities; no much larger clone sits a single base away. The receptor library was made with the immunoSEQ multiplex PCR assay. For the multiplex PCR, a mixture combining 60 forward primers for TCR Vbeta segments and 13 reverse primers for TCR Jbeta segments was used. A multiplex PCR assay on genomic DNA amplified the CDR3 region of rearranged TCR beta genes. On the Illumina HiSeq System, the amplified TCR beta libraries were sequenced as 87-base-pair reads. Per the original workflow: Across the 670 or so repertoires, a later analysis counted tens of millions of unique TCR beta chains, roughly 11 million of which were shared by at least two donors. A nearest-neighbor algorithm error-corrected the raw reads and collapsed the reads into unique sequences, merging closely related sequences to remove PCR and sequencing errors. To assign V, D and J gene segments, CDR3 sequences were aligned to IMGT reference sequences. For a sequence to be retained, a match of at least six nucleotides to both a V gene segment and a J gene segment was required. Rearrangements were classified as productive when the CDR3 lacked stop codons and remained in frame with V and J, and all other rearrangements were classified as non-productive. CDR3 was defined according to IMGT convention as the region running from the second conserved V-encoded cysteine to the conserved J-encoded phenylalanine. Sequences without an unambiguous match to a single V gene segment were excluded from the earlier analysis of a few hundred of the donors. In an earlier analysis of almost 600 of the donors, a V segment was called functional when productive rearrangements were above 56.7%, and segregating when the standard deviation between donors exceeded 5%. A statistical classification framework was built to diagnose cytomegalovirus status from the catalog of TCR beta chain sequences. A later analysis assigned V and J genes by comparing TCR nucleotide sequences with IMGT/GENE-DB human TR gene sequences. A later analysis assigned CDR3 sequences and most-parsimonious VDJ recombination scenarios with the TCRdist pipeline. In a later analysis, each TCR beta chain was defined by its CDR3 amino acid sequence together with its V-gene family, and reads lacking a unique V-gene family were excluded. As a way to deal with suspected cross-contamination and a sequencing artifact, a later analysis dropped 450 to 600 nucleotide sequences that were highly shared and had low generation probability. A later analysis calculated a clonal expansion index for each public chain from normalized within-repertoire ranks of inferred template counts. Generation probabilities in a later analysis came from a VDJ recombination model fitted to out-of-frame rearrangements, and those results were checked against IGoR. In a later analysis, TCR-TCR, TCR-HLA and TCR-CMV co-occurrence was scored with hypergeometric tests, and a repertoire-size bias correction was applied to TCR pairs. To estimate false discovery rates, a later analysis permuted the HLA or CMV assignments 20 times. In a later analysis, co-occurring TCRs were grouped using DBSCAN, with TCRdist sequence similarity added in when clustering inside HLA-allele-positive subsets. For co-occurrence clustering, repertoires with fewer than 30,000 or more than 120,000 public chains were excluded, along with a handful of repertoires with anomalous nucleotide sharing. TCRdb provides this immuneACCESS table in a form limited to in-frame rearrangements. Some clones are lacking; in checked studies, under half of them reflect an unresolved V gene, and why the rest are absent is not known. For V, J and clone size, that table is used; D and trimming come from the DNA. In this sample the table shows roughly 120,000 clones, approximately 8.7% of which occur a single time. 4.5% to 5.5% of the sample comes from the top ten.

The record originates from a study of cytomegalovirus exposure and HLA in healthy donors listed by TCRdb under 2017. Broadly, across the study: In an earlier analysis of some 550 of the donors, 250 to 300 Gb of sequence data and 100 million or so unique TCR beta sequences from 180 million or so T cells were reported. Across roughly 420 genotyped donors of the cohort, an average of about 240,000 unique TCR beta nucleotide sequences per donor were sequenced, and roughly a sixth of those sequences were non-productive. The study aimed to test whether signatures of past pathogen exposure could be identified by cataloging public T cell receptors. Of the roughly 420 genotyped donors, roughly 76% were placed in the genetic ancestry cluster associated with self-reported Caucasian donors. Donor age, sex, ethnicity and CMV serostatus were collected together with the repertoire data. Class I and class II HLA loci were covered by the typing at four-digit resolution. In addition to the first cohort of approximately 650 subjects, a separate validation cohort of over 90 different subjects was used. Approximately 300 gigabases of sequencing data and 70 million to 85 million unique TCR sequences were included in an early release covering about 700 HLA-typed donors. Using immunosequencing, the study profiled T cell repertoires from about 620 subjects and related those repertoires to cytomegalovirus serostatus. In the later analysis, no new phenotypic data were used to find candidate immune exposures; instead, reliance was placed on TCR beta sequences and their occurrence across donors. Every repertoire in the discovery cohort had been generated on one and the same sequencing platform. The number of typed donors differed by locus: roughly 620-640 for A, B, C, DRB1 and DQB1; some 500 for DQA1; 606 for DPA1; and some 450 for DPB1. A later analysis re-examined previously published TCR beta repertoires from just over 650 donors and added high-resolution HLA genotyping to investigate patterns of TCR occurrence. To decide whether each TCR beta V gene segment behaved as functional or pseudogenic, an earlier analysis of some 580 of the donors relied on high-throughput TCR beta sequencing. The study combined high-throughput TCR immunosequencing, statistical association of individual TCRs with disease status, and machine learning to predict cytomegalovirus infection status. In a later genetic analysis, genome-wide SNP genotypes for about 65% of the roughly 700 donors were used, and that subset was treated as a discovery cohort. Roughly five DR-DQ haplotypes were treated as single units for association and clustering because of strong linkage in the cohort.

General findings and caveats noted by the study authors: Only TCR beta chains were sequenced in this cohort, and the absence of alpha or paired-chain data limited detectable features. When HLA alleles, especially DR and DQ, strongly co-occurred, attributing TCR associations to individual alleles was difficult. In a later genetic analysis, a missense DCLRE1C variant was associated with V-gene and J-gene trimming of TCR beta chains, and the association was replicated in an independent cohort. At a false discovery rate of 0.05, a later analysis linked 16,951 TCR beta sequences to specific HLA alleles. Immune exposure information for the cohort was limited to CMV serostatus. In a later analysis, several top co-occurrence clusters were reported to appear linked to parvovirus B19, influenza, CMV and Epstein-Barr virus. Compared with the roughly 600-donor mean, donors in an Asian-associated ancestry cluster had fewer N-insertions in productive TCRs, according to a later genetic analysis. Broadly in line with IMGT annotations, most TCR beta V segments showed up in productive rearrangements about 90% or about 30% of the time in an earlier analysis of around 600 of the donors. The study listed 170 or so TCR beta chains as associated with cytomegalovirus. Because HLA typing was unavailable for some donors at each locus, only the typed subset was used in association tests. Presence/absence analyses assumed roughly uniform sequencing depth across donors, an assumption that may not hold. According to the authors, the approach could potentially be generalized to other disease states and immunological phenotypes. Across donors, most TCR sequences were observed very rarely, whereas some public TCRs were present in many individuals. A further reported finding was that TCR beta sequences accurately predicted the HLA-A and HLA-B alleles for most subjects in the first cohort. Most CMV-associated TCR beta chains appeared to be HLA-restricted in a later analysis, and the HLA associations seemed to be driven largely by CMV exposure. In both the original and validation cohorts, the classifier was reported to diagnose cytomegalovirus status with high specificity and sensitivity. Fewer than 20 rarely observed V segments, including chromosome 9 orphons, were excluded from the earlier analysis of just under 600 of the donors because counts were too low. In a later analysis, TCR association rates were found to vary across HLA loci, with the most associated TCRs seen for DRB1 alleles and the fewest for HLA-C alleles. Compared with equally common non-associated chains, HLA-associated TCR beta chains in a later analysis were more clonally expanded and had lower generation probabilities. Some IMGT-functional V segments, including TRBV6-2 and TRBV6-3, could not be distinguished by the 87-base-pair reads and were therefore excluded. Correlated functional status among segregating V segments might be attributable to linkage disequilibrium, but an unknown experimental factor could not be ruled out. A cluster of highly shared sequence variants was judged likely to be a technical artifact of the sequencing pipeline. In vitro tests confirmed that a few of the cytomegalovirus-associated TCR beta chains recognize cytomegalovirus antigens.

The cohort comprised fewer than 700 healthy bone marrow donors. Cohort members were all nominally healthy when sampled, although unrecorded immune exposures were likely present. The donor was CMV seronegative and was included in the group of about 350 seronegative cohort members. A peripheral blood sample was provided by each donor, and peripheral blood mononuclear cells were used for TCR beta sequencing. Genomic DNA was extracted from the blood cell samples with the Qiagen DNeasy Blood Extraction Kit. The CDR3 goes from the cysteine to the phenylalanine over 9 residues. Only CDR3 DNA remains: 27 bases, in frame from the first base. Trimming at the junction amounts to 6 bases on V and 12 bases on J, and the germline ends lie 8 bases apart. From a lookup of the germline V gene (reference sequence), CDR1 and CDR2 are MNHEY and SMNVEV.

Sequencing was done on a sample of PBMCs. The chain employs TRBV27 and TRBJ1-1, with the D gene not confidently named. This TCR came from a middle-aged man in good health and CMV-seronegative. The base sequence is TGTGCCAGCAGGCCAGGTACTTTCTTT. Its amino acids are CASRPGTFF.